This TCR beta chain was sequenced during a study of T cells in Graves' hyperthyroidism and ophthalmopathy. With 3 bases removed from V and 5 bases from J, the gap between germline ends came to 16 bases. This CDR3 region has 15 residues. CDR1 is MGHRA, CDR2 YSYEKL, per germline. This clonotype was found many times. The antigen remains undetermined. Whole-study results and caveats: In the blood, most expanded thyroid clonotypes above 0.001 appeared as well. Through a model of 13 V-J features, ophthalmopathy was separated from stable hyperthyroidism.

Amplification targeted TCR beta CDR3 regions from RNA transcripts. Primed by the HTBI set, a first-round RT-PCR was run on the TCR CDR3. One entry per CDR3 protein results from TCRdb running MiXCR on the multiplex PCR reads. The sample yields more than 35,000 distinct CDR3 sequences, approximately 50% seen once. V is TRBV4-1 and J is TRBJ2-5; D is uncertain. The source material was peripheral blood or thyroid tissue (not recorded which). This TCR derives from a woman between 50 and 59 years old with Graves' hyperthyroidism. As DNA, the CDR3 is TGCGCCAGCAGCCAGCGAACCCGGTTGGGGGAGACCCAGTACTTC. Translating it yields CASSQRTRLGETQYF.